The 19 T cell receptor beta chains listed next were all sequenced from one sample in a study of CD8+CD57+ T cells in acquired aplastic anemia. Patients included in sequencing had previously demonstrated CD8+CD57+ cell expansion by flow cytometry. The TCR beta profiling, which covered VDJ combination and CDR3 sequence, was carried out using genomic DNA as the template. TCRdb passed the reads through MiXCR, listing each CDR3 protein once. This repertoire shows about 160,000 distinct CDR3 sequences, about 50% found once; its top ten account for 30% to 40%. Sequences were obtained from sorted CD4+, CD8+, or CD8+CD57+ T cells (not recorded which) from PBMCs. The origin of the receptors is a human donor with aplastic anemia.

On this clonotype itself: Given a much more abundant clone one base away, this may be a read error. The genes are TRBV7-8 and TRBJ1-1; possible D gene TRBD1, 6 bases. The CDR3 extends over 13 amino acids. Germline values: CDR1 SGHVS, CDR2 FQNEAQ. CDR3 loop: CASSFRGQSEALF. CDR3 sequence (DNA): TGTGCCAGCAGCTTTCGGGGGCAGTCTGAAGCTCTCTTT.

This chain joins TRBV27 and TRBJ1-2; 8 nucleotides agree with TRBD1. The CDR3 length is 14 residues. Germline lookup yields CDR1 MNHEY and CDR2 SMNVEV (reference sequence). The junction had 10 bases not matched to a gene; V was cut back by 6 bases and J by 7 bases. The CDR3 spells CASSPGGLEAGYTF. The CDR3 DNA reads TGTGCCAGCAGCCCAGGGGGCCTGGAGGCTGGCTACACCTTC.

In this sample, this clonotype turned up a few times. The chain links TRBV7-9 to TRBJ2-7; D is uncertain. The tail of the sequence fits TRBJ2-5 better, so the J call may be wrong. The length of the CDR3 is 14 residues. CDR1 and CDR2 from the germline V gene are SEHNR and FQNEAQ (reference sequence). CDR3 amino acids: CASSLGIVGETQYF. CDR3 coding DNA: TGTGCCAGCAGCTTGGGCATCGTGGGAGAGACCCAGTACTTC.

This clonotype was recorded at least ten times. The rearrangement links TRBV6-1 to TRBJ2-5, with D perhaps being TRBD1 or TRBD2 (5 bases each). Trimming stripped 8 bases from V and 1 base from J, with 20 bases between. Germline loops: CDR1 MNHNS, CDR2 SASEGT. The CDR3 is made up of 16 amino acids. The CDR3 coding sequence is TGTGCCAGCGGAGTAAAGGGCAGGGACCTCCAAGAGACCCAGTACTTC. Translation: CASGVKGRDLQETQYF.

In its sample, this clonotype was seen once. The chain links TRBV9 to TRBJ1-1; a possible D gene is TRBD1 (5 bases). The length of the CDR3 is 13 residues. V shed 4 bases and J shed 8 bases, with 15 bases lying between them. In germline, CDR1 is SGDLS, CDR2 YYNGEE. CDR3 sequence: CASSLVRGGEAFF. The CDR3 bases are TGTGCCAGCAGCTTGGTTAGGGGTGGAGAAGCTTTCTTT.

Notes on this clonotype: Without the conserved terminal phenylalanine or tryptophan, this CDR3 likely stems from a read error. The CDR3 DNA follows: TGCGCCACCTACCCCGCCAGGACCGGGCAGTACTCC. This sequence encodes CATYPARTGQYS. The chain recombines TRBV5-1 with TRBJ2-7; D is unclear. The CDR3 extends over 12 amino acids. The V gene lost 9 bases and the J gene lost 9 bases, with 19 bases spanning the gap. Germline V lookup: CDR1 SGHRS, CDR2 YFSETQ.

The CDR3 spells CASSDRATSGSTDTQYF. The CDR3 DNA follows: TGTGCCAGCAGTGATCGTGCGACTAGCGGAAGCACAGATACGCAGTATTTT. The rearrangement joins TRBV25-1 to TRBJ2-3; the match to TRBD2 covers 9 bases. The CDR3 runs 17 residues. With V trimmed by 3 bases and J by 0 bases, 7 bases remained unmatched. The germline V gene has CDR1 MGHDK and CDR2 SYGVNS.

Only a few counts were recorded for this clonotype. The chain uses TRBV10-3 and TRBJ2-3, with D possibly matching TRBD2 (5 bases). The CDR3 length is 14 residues. Germline V gives CDR1 ENHRY, CDR2 SYGVKD. The V end was cut by 11 bases, the J end by 4 bases, with 19 bases between. The CDR3 bases are TGTGCCGGTGGACTCTTAGAAAGCCCAGATACGCAGTATTTT. Protein product: CAGGLLESPDTQYF.

A few counts support this clonotype. The rearrangement uses TRBV6-4 and TRBJ2-1, with TRBD2 matching 10 bases. CDR3 size: 14 residues. The germline V gene encodes CDR1 MRHNA and CDR2 SNTAGT. J was trimmed by 5 bases and V by 8 bases; bases with no gene match: 6. CDR3 nucleotides: TGTGCCAGCTCAACCCTAGCGGGAGACAATGAGCAGTTCTTC. Residues: CASSTLAGDNEQFF.

This chain joins TRBV20-1 and TRBJ2-7, with a possible D match to TRBD1 (5 bases). The CDR3 covers 12 residues. Per the germline V gene, CDR1 is DFQATT and CDR2 is SNEGSKA (reference sequence). The V end lost 6 bases, the J end lost 0 bases, and 9 bases lay between the germline ends. The CDR3 DNA reads TGCAGTGCCTACGACAGCTCCTACGAGCAGTACTTC. Translating gives CSAYDSSYEQYF.

This clonotype was found many times. The V call is TRBV29-1, the J call TRBJ2-1; TRBD2 matches 8 bases. Per germline, CDR1 SQVTM and CDR2 ANQGSEA. With V trimmed by 6 bases and J by 8 bases, 3 bases remained unmatched. The CDR3 covers 11 residues. The CDR3 bases are TGCAGCGTGGGACTAGTCGATGAGCAGTTCTTC. It translates to CSVGLVDEQFF.

This clonotype turned up a few times. The V gene is TRBV4-3, the J gene TRBJ1-6, with D possibly being TRBD1 (6 bases). This CDR3 comprises 14 residues. Germline-derived CDR1 and CDR2 are LGHNA and YSLEER. Trimming pared 1 base from V and 9 bases from J, leaving 10 bases between. This CDR3 reads CASSQAGEGSPLHF. The CDR3 DNA follows: TGCGCCAGCAGCCAAGCAGGGGAGGGTTCACCCCTCCACTTT.

Comment on this clonotype: This may come from a read error, since a much larger clone is one base off. The chain recombines TRBV6-1 with TRBJ1-1; D is perhaps TRBD1 (6 bases). Germline V gene data show CDR1 as MNHNS and CDR2 as SASEGT. This CDR3 spans 13 amino acids. CDR3 nucleotides: TGTGTCAGACCCGGGACATCACCCTTTGAAGCTTTCTTT. Translated: CVRPGTSPFEAFF.

This sequence joins TRBV7-6 and TRBJ2-5, with D maybe TRBD1 (6 bases). This CDR3 comprises 13 residues. Germline CDR1 and CDR2: SGHVS and FNYEAQ. Trimming shortened V by 6 bases and J by 3 bases, and 11 bases separated the two germline ends. The CDR3 loop reads CASRAGAEETQYF. The CDR3 DNA follows: TGTGCCAGCAGAGCAGGGGCAGAAGAGACCCAGTACTTC.

In this sample, this clonotype turned up many times. The J gene is TRBJ1-1, the V gene TRBV6-1; the D is unclear. Germline loops: CDR1 MNHNS, CDR2 SASEGT. The CDR3 sequence is 13 residues long. V was cut by 6 bases and J by 3 bases, with 11 bases left in between. CDR3 amino acids: CASSRQTDTEAFF. As DNA, the CDR3 is TGTGCCAGCAGCCGCCAGACGGACACTGAAGCTTTCTTT.

This chain links TRBV20-1 with TRBJ2-5, with D perhaps TRBD1 (5 bases). The V end lost 8 bases, the J end lost 5 bases, and 21 bases lay between the germline ends. Germline CDR1 reads DFQATT; CDR2 reads SNEGSKA (reference sequence). CDR3 length equals 14 residues. CDR3 in amino acids: CSLLGRVWSETQYF. The CDR3 region has the DNA TGCAGTTTACTGGGCAGGGTGTGGTCGGAGACCCAGTACTTC.

V and J are TRBV12-3 or TRBV12-4 and TRBJ1-1, with D unresolved. There are 12 residues in the CDR3. V was trimmed by 3 bases and J by 2 bases, leaving 4 bases between them. In DNA form, the CDR3 reads TGTGCCAGCAGTTTTTACAACACTGAAGCTTTCTTT. Translated: CASSFYNTEAFF.

CDR3 in DNA: TGTGCCAGCACCACGGGGGGGAACCCATCCTACGAGCAGTACTTC. Amino acid sequence: CASTTGGNPSYEQYF. The J gene is TRBJ2-7, the V gene TRBV7-2; TRBD2 aligns across 8 bases. The CDR3 extends over 15 amino acids. V shed 7 bases and J 1 base; nucleotides not matched to a gene: 9. Germline V gene lookup returns CDR1 SGHTA and CDR2 FQGNSA.

The chain recombines TRBV24-1 with TRBJ2-5; a possible D gene is TRBD2 (5 bases). Trimming removed 7 bases at V and 4 bases at J, with 21 bases between. Germline lookup yields CDR1 KGHDR and CDR2 SFDVKD. The CDR3 covers 16 residues. CDR3 residues: CATRASSRRLVETQYF. The CDR3, as DNA: TGTGCCACCAGGGCATCTAGCCGCCGTTTGGTAGAGACCCAGTACTTC.